This T cell receptor beta chain derives from a study of blood T cell repertoires in COVID-19 (dated by TCRdb to about 2020). Notes on the research overall: Collaborator samples came from the United States, Italy and Spain and covered acute and convalescent phases of COVID-19. A de-identified subject ID, COVID-19 status, age in years and sex were almost always included in the sample metadata. The dataset comprised deeply sampled blood TCRbeta repertoires from subjects exposed to, actively infected with, or recovered from COVID-19. The prospective study material was composed of cDNA or gDNA derived from T cells, B-cell-depleted T cells, or PBMCs. Samples came from the ongoing ImmuneRACE study (first 160 participants) plus 1,254 subjects from 6 global collaborators. The repertoires were released in a freely available public database meant as a resource for research on the immune response to SARS-CoV-2. Where HLA class I and class II types were available, the types were taken from metadata supplied by the sample provider, not from assay-based typing.

V loses 0 bases of germline sequence and J loses 5 bases, and the interval between the two ends is 11 bases. Its CDR3 holds 14 amino acids, cysteine through phenylalanine. Only CDR3 DNA remains: 42 bases, in frame from the first base. CDR1 and CDR2, per the germline V gene (reference sequence), are SGHNT and YYREEE. The research as a whole found: The amount of clinical and demographic metadata varied by source and participant and was provided uncurated.

The collaborating institutions used their own protocols to collect whole blood in K2EDTA tubes. For TCRbeta analysis, collaborators shipped samples as frozen whole blood, isolated PBMCs, or DNA extracted from either of those sample types. TCRbeta CDR3 regions were amplified from genomic DNA by means of the immunoSEQ Assay, a bias-controlled multiplex PCR. On the study's bioinformatics: Within the assay, amplification of reference gene primers was used to estimate how many nucleated cells each sample contained. To quantify the absolute abundance of each unique TCRbeta CDR3 rearrangement, sequence reads were collapsed and filtered. For each sample, productive Simpson clonality was calculated by taking the square root of Simpson's diversity index across productive rearrangements. TCRdb took over this immuneACCESS table, retaining in-frame rearrangements with V and J assigned. Such tables are incomplete; in checked studies, under half of the missing clones stem from an unresolved V gene, and the remainder is unexplained. The V and J calls and clone size were taken over from that table, and D and trimming were inferred from the DNA. A total of about 300,000 clones appear in this sample, approximately 85% of them only once. The top ten hold around 1.7% of the sample.

On this clone: Which antigen it targets is not known. Per-nucleotide qualities are absent, and no much larger clonotype sits a single base away.

In this chain, TRBV5-4 is recombined with TRBJ1-1; too little of a D gene remains to name it. The specimen was peripheral blood. The TCR originated in a woman in her 50s with acute or convalescent COVID-19. Read as DNA, the sequence is TGTGCCAGCAGCTTGGATCGGGAGAGTACTGAAGCTTTCTTT. Translated, it reads CASSLDRESTEAFF.